This is a list of T cell receptor beta chains from one sample in a study of T cells after posttransplantation cyclophosphamide. The assay was immunoSEQ multiplex PCR, and TCRdb's table has in-frame clones only and misses some. The sample includes about 21,000 clones, 85% to 90% seen only once; the top ten take under 2%. The material sequenced was PBMCs, taken roughly 350 days after allogeneic stem cell transplant with calcineurin inhibitor and methotrexate. Source of these receptors: a female patient aged 30-39 years who received an allogeneic stem cell transplant from an unrelated donor, was CMV-positive, and had acute and chronic GVHD. T cells may partly derive from the graft donor. The CDR3 runs from the conserved cysteine through the conserved F or W. D genes are given only for firm matches. For some rows the clone size is stated as once, few or many, or as a class when expanded; others skip it.

TRBV11-2	TRBJ2-2	.	.	TGTGCCAGCAGCCGTCCTAGGGGTTCCGGGGAGCTGTTTTTT	CASSRPRGSGELFF
TRBV19	TRBJ1-4	.	.	TGTGCCAGTAGCCTCATGGGGGAGGGGGAAAAACTGTTTTTT	CASSLMGEGEKLFF
TRBV27	TRBJ2-5	.	.	TGTGCCAACAGTCCCCGAGGGCGGCAAGAGACCCAGTACTTC	CANSPRGRQETQYF
TRBV19	TRBJ2-3	TRBD2	.	TGTGCCAGTAGTATTCCGGGACTAGCGGGAGGAGATACGCAGTATTTT	CASSIPGLAGGDTQYF
TRBV30	TRBJ2-7	TRBD2	.	TGTGCCTGGAGTGTTATCTCTCTAGCGGGAGCCAAAACCTACGAGCAGTACTTC	CAWSVISLAGAKTYEQYF
TRBV10-2	TRBJ1-2	.	few	TGCGCCAGCAGTGAAGACAGCTATGGCTACACCTTC	CASSEDSYGYTF
TRBV6-5	TRBJ2-7	TRBD1	.	TGTGCCAGCAGTGACAGGGGGATTACCTACGAGCAGTACTTC	CASSDRGITYEQYF
TRBV18	TRBJ2-3	TRBD1	.	TGTGCCAGCTCCTACGACAGGGGGGATACAGATACGCAGTATTTT	CASSYDRGDTDTQYF
TRBV5-1	TRBJ1-2	.	.	TGCGCCAGCAGCTTCGGCAGGGACTATGGCTACACCTTC	CASSFGRDYGYTF
TRBV5-5	TRBJ2-2	.	.	TGTGCCAGCAGCTCTGGGGGGTACACCGGGGAGCTGTTTTTT	CASSSGGYTGELFF
TRBV27	TRBJ2-1	TRBD1	.	TGTGCCAGCAGTTTATTCGGGACAGGGATCGGTTATGGTGAGCAGTTCTTC	CASSLFGTGIGYGEQFF
TRBV5-1	TRBJ2-5	.	.	TGCGCCAGCAGACCTTCGGGCCAAGAGACCCAGTACTTC	CASRPSGQETQYF
TRBV14	TRBJ2-2	TRBD2	.	TGTGCCAGCAGCCAAGATCTACTAGCGGCGAACACCGGGGAGCTGTTTTTT	CASSQDLLAANTGELFF
TRBV11-3	TRBJ2-3	TRBD2	.	TGTGCCAGCAGCCAGGGGCTAGCGGGGTCAGATACGCAGTATTTT	CASSQGLAGSDTQYF
TRBV29-1	TRBJ1-3	.	.	TGCAGCGCCCTACGGACAGCCGGAAACACCATATATTTT	CSALRTAGNTIYF
TRBV19	TRBJ2-1	TRBD2	.	TGTGCCAGTAGCCGAAGCGGGAGCTCCTACAATGAGCAGTTCTTC	CASSRSGSSYNEQFF
TRBV1	TRBJ2-3	.	.	TGCACCAGCAGCCAGGCTAGCGGGAGGTCCACAGATACGCAGTATTTT	CTSSQASGRSTDTQYF
TRBV15	TRBJ1-2	.	.	TGTGCCACCAGCAGAAGGCCCAACTATGGCTACGCCTTC	CATSRRPNYGYAF
TRBV19	TRBJ1-2	TRBD1	.	TGCGCCACTCCAGCCGGGACAGGGGGCAAGTTCACCTTC	CATPAGTGGKFTF
TRBV18	TRBJ2-1	.	.	TGTGCCAGCTCACCCGACAGGTCCTCTCCCCTCTACAATGAGCAGTTCTTC	CASSPDRSSPLYNEQFF
TRBV4-1	TRBJ2-5	TRBD2	.	TGCGCCAGCAGCCATCTAGGGCAGCGGGGTGAAGAGACCCAGTACTTC	CASSHLGQRGEETQYF
TRBV6-4	TRBJ1-5	TRBD1	.	TGTGCCACACCAACAGGGGGCAATCAGCCCCAGCATTTT	CATPTGGNQPQHF
TRBV27	TRBJ1-1	.	.	TGTGCCAGCCTTCAGGGCGCGGGGAAAGCTTTCTTT	CASLQGAGKAFF
TRBV19	TRBJ1-3	TRBD1	few	TGTGCCAGTAGACGACAGGGGACTGGAAACACCATATATTTT	CASRRQGTGNTIYF
TRBV10-2	TRBJ2-5	.	.	TGCGCCACCCGGTGGCGGGCCCAAGAGACCCAGTACTTC	CATRWRAQETQYF
TRBV2	TRBJ2-1	TRBD2	.	TGTGCCAGCAGTTTCCCGGGACTAGCGGGAGAATATGAGCAGTTCTTC	CASSFPGLAGEYEQFF
TRBV9	TRBJ1-2	TRBD1	.	TGTGCCAGCAGCGTTGCCCAGGGGGCTGCGTTAGGAGCCTATGGCTACACCTTC	CASSVAQGAALGAYGYTF
TRBV5-6	TRBJ2-1	TRBD2	.	TGTGCCAGCAGCGCCCTTTGGCGGGAGGGCCCTATTAATGAGCAGTTCTTC	CASSALWREGPINEQFF
TRBV25-1	TRBJ1-2	TRBD1	.	TGTGCCAGCAGTGCTACCGGGACAGGGCCCTATGGCTACACCTTC	CASSATGTGPYGYTF
TRBV5-1	TRBJ2-5	TRBD1	.	TGCGCCAGCAGCCCAGGGACAGGCCTAGAGACCCAGTACTTC	CASSPGTGLETQYF
TRBV5-1	TRBJ1-3	.	.	TGCGCCAGCAGCCCGGACTCGACGGGAAACACCATATATTTT	CASSPDSTGNTIYF
TRBV2	TRBJ1-4	.	.	TGTGCCAGCACGGGCAGACTAGTTACTAATGAAAAACTGTTTTTT	CASTGRLVTNEKLFF
TRBV27	TRBJ1-2	.	.	TGTGCCAGCAGTCGGGCAGGGCAGGGTAACTATGGCTACACCTTC	CASSRAGQGNYGYTF
TRBV19	TRBJ1-5	.	.	TGTGCCAGTAGTATCAACGGGAGACGCAATCAGCCCCAGCATTTT	CASSINGRRNQPQHF
TRBV7-6	TRBJ2-3	TRBD2	.	TGTGCCAGCAGCCCCGGGGAGCGGGAGATAGATACGCAGTATTTT	CASSPGEREIDTQYF
TRBV27	TRBJ1-1	TRBD1	once	TGTGCCAGCAGTTTACCCGGGACAGGGAATGCTTTCTTT	CASSLPGTGNAFF
TRBV27	TRBJ1-1	TRBD1	.	TGTGCCAGCAGTCCTGTTTCGACAGGGATGAACACTGAAGCTTTCTTT	CASSPVSTGMNTEAFF
TRBV10-3	TRBJ1-4	TRBD1	few	TGTGCCATCAGGACAGGGATGAATGAAAAACTGTTTTTT	CAIRTGMNEKLFF
TRBV4-3	TRBJ2-1	.	.	TGCGCCAGCAGCCTAACCCCCCCCGCGACTACGGGCTTTGAGCAGTTCTTC	CASSLTPPATTGFEQFF
TRBV7-9	TRBJ1-4	.	.	TGTGCCAGCAGCGCGGACATCGGGGGGGAAAAACTGTTTTTT	CASSADIGGEKLFF
TRBV10-2	TRBJ2-1	.	.	TGCGCCAGCAGTGATCTAGCGCTAAGCTCCTACAATGAGCAGTTCTTC	CASSDLALSSYNEQFF
TRBV7-9	TRBJ2-1	.	.	TGTGCCAGCAGCGCCCACCCGAGTGAGCAGTTCTTC	CASSAHPSEQFF
TRBV27	TRBJ2-7	.	.	TGTGCCAGCAGTTTTCAGGGTTTTTTAGTCTACGAGCAGTACTTC	CASSFQGFLVYEQYF
TRBV19	TRBJ2-3	.	.	TGTGCCAGTAGTATCGCAGGGCCAGACGGAGATACGCAGTATTTT	CASSIAGPDGDTQYF
TRBV9	TRBJ2-5	.	.	TGTGCCAGCAGCGTAGCTGGGGGGGAGACCCAGTACTTC	CASSVAGGETQYF
TRBV27	TRBJ2-1	TRBD2	.	TGTGCCAGCAGTTTCCGGTTGGCTAGCGGCAATGAGCAGTTCTTC	CASSFRLASGNEQFF
TRBV5-4	TRBJ2-5	.	.	TGTGCCAGCAGCTTGATAGGGGGCCAAGAGACCCAGTACTTC	CASSLIGGQETQYF
TRBV5-4	TRBJ2-5	.	.	TGTGCCAGCAGCCCCTTTTCAGCGGGCGATGGGACCCAGTACTTC	CASSPFSAGDGTQYF
TRBV5-1	TRBJ1-3	.	few	TGCGCCAGCTCGCCAGGACTCTCTGGAAACACCATATATTTT	CASSPGLSGNTIYF
TRBV18	TRBJ1-2	TRBD1	.	TGTGCCAGCTCAAGCCGGACAGGGACGACCTCCTATGGCTACACCTTC	CASSSRTGTTSYGYTF
TRBV2	TRBJ2-1	.	.	TGTGCCGGGCGGGCAGCGCAGGGGCGTTACAATGAGCAGTTCTTC	CAGRAAQGRYNEQFF
TRBV11-1	TRBJ2-1	TRBD2	.	TGTGCCAGCAGCTTAGAATTAGCGGGACTGGATGAGCAGTTCTTC	CASSLELAGLDEQFF
TRBV12-5	TRBJ2-3	TRBD2	.	TGTGCTAGTGGCCGTATGGGACTAGCGGGGACAGATACGCAGTATTTT	CASGRMGLAGTDTQYF
TRBV30	TRBJ2-3	.	.	TGTGCCTGGACCTCAGGGCTAACCTACACAGATACGCAGTATTTT	CAWTSGLTYTDTQYF
TRBV6-1	TRBJ2-3	TRBD2	once	TGTGCCTATGGGGCTAGCGGGACAGATACGCAGTATTTT	CAYGASGTDTQYF
TRBV9	TRBJ2-7	TRBD2	.	TGTGCCAGCAGCGTAGGCGGGAGGACCCCCTACGAGCAGTACTTC	CASSVGGRTPYEQYF
TRBV11-3	TRBJ1-4	TRBD1	.	TGTGCCAGCAGCGGGGGACAGGACAGCAAGAGAGAAAAACTGTTTTTT	CASSGGQDSKREKLFF
TRBV10-3	TRBJ1-6	TRBD1	.	TGTGCCATCAGTGCGGACAGGGGGCCTAATTCACCCCTCCACTTT	CAISADRGPNSPLHF
TRBV11-2	TRBJ1-1	TRBD1	.	TGTGCCAGCACGTATCGGACAGGCGAGACTGAAGCTTTCTTT	CASTYRTGETEAFF
TRBV5-1	TRBJ2-7	TRBD1	.	TGCGCCAGCAGCCGACAGGGGTCCGGGGCCTACGAGCAGTACTTC	CASSRQGSGAYEQYF